This TCR beta chain was sequenced for a study of T cells after yellow fever vaccination. Study-wide points: The study found a weaker secondary response that peaked faster, day 5 versus 15. Abundant clonotypes from the bulk population could contaminate FACS-sorted repertoires.

Comment on this clonotype: The antigen remains unidentified.

From germline, CDR1 is SGHRS and CDR2 YFSETQ. The trim removed 2 bases at V and 8 bases at J, leaving 17 bases unmatched. The CDR3 runs 18 residues. As TCR cDNA was made by 5'RACE template switching, a universal primer site and UMIs were added. TCRdb reanalysed the 5' RACE reads using MiXCR and keeps one entry per CDR3 protein. The table includes a few hundred thousand distinct CDR3 sequences, 8% to 10% detected once. The sample in question was PBMCs, obtained on the day of the first yellow fever vaccination. The TCR was taken from a man younger than 35 who received the YFV17D yellow fever vaccine. The chain recombines TRBV5-1 with TRBJ2-1, with 9 bases fitting TRBD1. The CDR3 DNA reads TGCGCCAGCAGCTTAATTTCCGGGACAGGGAGCGCTGAATATGAGCAGTTCTTC. It specifies CASSLISGTGSAEYEQFF.